This is a list of T cell receptor beta chains from one sample in a study of blood T cells in healthy people across ages. TCRdb fed the 5' RACE reads into MiXCR, producing one record per CDR3 protein. The data hold about 1.1 million distinct CDR3 sequences, with around two fifths observed a single time. What was sequenced was blood. The source of these receptors is a man aged 18-30 years in good health. CDR3s leave out the opening cysteine and the closing phenylalanine or tryptophan.

>TRBV7-9|TRBJ2-5
ASSSANQETQY
>TRBV12-3/TRBV12-4|TRBJ1-2
ASTLGPYGYT
>TRBV6-2/TRBV6-3|TRBJ2-1
ASSYSPSGGLYNEQF
>TRBV20-1|TRBJ2-7
SAPAGGALVYEQY
>TRBV20-1|TRBJ1-5
SARRDGTNNQPQH
>TRBV20-1|TRBJ1-6
STQVAGSSYNSPLH
>TRBV20-1|TRBJ1-5
SAQGAGGNQPQH
>TRBV2|TRBJ2-3
ASSEGRPVRDTQY
>TRBV7-9|TRBJ1-6
ASTRRPIRGPSSYNSPLH
>TRBV20-1|TRBJ2-3
SLQRVTDTQY
>TRBV20-1|TRBJ1-2
SAKSRFYGYT
>TRBV12-3/TRBV12-4|TRBJ1-5
ASGQGQPQH
>TRBV20-1|NA
SARDILTVQETQY
>TRBV3-1|TRBJ1-6
ASSQGKRQGTYNSPLH
>TRBV5-1|TRBJ1-2
ASSLEGTGGYT
>TRBV28|TRBJ1-5
ASSWLQGDYQPQH
>TRBV6-6|TRBJ1-2
ASSYEVPYGYT
>TRBV7-2|TRBJ1-6
ASSLSQGVNSPLH
>TRBV4-1|TRBJ1-2
ASSQRREINYGYT
>TRBV5-1|TRBJ2-3
ASRTSGGPDTQY
>TRBV2|TRBJ1-6
ASTNRGNSPLH
>TRBV27|TRBJ2-3
ASSSDRGEVRLAGEWSTDTQY
>TRBV5-1|TRBJ2-1
ASSHPRDRGYNEQF
>TRBV28|TRBJ2-1
ASSLLPGQGYNEQF